A single sample gave rise to the 14 T cell receptor beta chains below, sequenced in a study of monozygotic twins with inflammatory bowel disease. TCRdb re-called the 5' RACE reads and shows each CDR3 protein once, DNA omitted. The listing records some 200,000 distinct CDR3 sequences. Material: blood. These receptors all come from a human donor with ulcerative colitis or Crohn's disease, or a healthy co-twin of an affected twin (not recorded which).

V is TRBV11-2 and J is TRBJ1-6; no DNA is available, so the TRBD1 call from TCRdb remains unchecked. Germline lookup yields CDR1 SGHAT and CDR2 FQNNGV. The length of the CDR3 is 17 residues. Here the CDR3 reads CASSTVLGVYANSPLHF.

The J gene is TRBJ1-5, the V gene TRBV3-1. Germline V lookup: CDR1 LGHDT, CDR2 YNNKEL (reference sequence). The CDR3 is made up of 15 amino acids. CDR3 sequence: CASSQTDQAHQPQHF.

The chain couples TRBV9 to TRBJ1-1; the D call of TRBD1 rests on TCRdb alone, since no DNA is present to check it. Germline lookup yields CDR1 SGDLS and CDR2 YYNGEE. The CDR3 is 13 amino acids. The CDR3 sequence is CASSVVVGREAFF.

The chain couples TRBV5-1 to TRBJ1-1; TCRdb designates TRBD1, a call that cannot be tested without DNA. There are 14 residues in the CDR3. Germline-derived CDR1 and CDR2 are SGHRS and YFSETQ. The CDR3 reads CASSLKGRDTEAFF. The full variable domain, in which reference TRBV5-1 and TRBJ1-1 provide the parts outside the CDR3, is KAGVTQTPRYLIKTRGQQVTLSCSPISGHRSVSWYQQTPGQGLQFLFEYFSETQRNKGNFPGRFSGRQFSNSRSEMNVSTLELGDSALYLCASSLKGRDTEAFFGQGTRLTVV.

J is TRBJ2-1 and V is TRBV4-2; there is no DNA to check the TCRdb D call of TRBD2. The CDR3 runs 19 residues. CDR1 and CDR2 from the germline V gene are LGHNA and YNFKEQ. CDR3 loop: CASSLTTLASGGSGNEQFF.

The chain recombines TRBV7-9 with TRBJ2-5; TCRdb's D call of TRBD1 is untestable without DNA. This CDR3 is 16 amino acids long. Germline V CDR1 and CDR2: SEHNR, FQNEAQ (reference sequence). Here the CDR3 reads CASSLSGTGGEETQYF. Together with reference TRBV7-9 and TRBJ2-5, the CDR3 gives the full variable domain: DTGVSQNPRHKITKRGQNVTFRCDPISEHNRLYWYRQTLGQGPEFLTYFQNEAQLEKSRLLSDRFSAERPKGSFSTLEIQRTEQGDSAMYLCASSLSGTGGEETQYFGPGTRLLVL.

The J gene is TRBJ1-5, the V gene TRBV24-1; the TCRdb D gene call, TRBD1, has no DNA to confirm it. The germline V gene encodes CDR1 KGHDR and CDR2 SFDVKD. The CDR3 runs to 12 residues. CDR3 region: CATSDLWGSQHF.

The chain employs TRBV20-1 and TRBJ2-5; TCRdb returns TRBD1, unconfirmable since there is no DNA. CDR3 length equals 14 residues. Per the germline V gene, CDR1 is DFQATT and CDR2 is SNEGSKA (reference sequence). CDR3 sequence: CSARIWDRQETQYF.

V gene TRBV4-1 combines with J gene TRBJ1-4; without DNA, the TCRdb call of TRBD1 cannot be checked. CDR3 length: 17 amino acids. CDR1 is MGHRA, CDR2 YSYEKL, per germline. This CDR3 reads CASSHRPGRGPNEKLFF.

The chain couples TRBV20-1 to TRBJ2-1; the TCRdb D gene call, TRBD2, has no DNA to confirm it. Germline lookup yields CDR1 DFQATT and CDR2 SNEGSKA (reference sequence). This CDR3 is 17 amino acids long. The CDR3 reads CSAGLAGGITSYNEQFF.

This chain links TRBV5-1 with TRBJ2-7; TCRdb gives TRBD2 as the D gene, but with no DNA this cannot be confirmed. CDR1 and CDR2 (germline): SGHRS, YFSETQ. The CDR3 totals 16 residues. CDR3 loop: CASSPTGLPPSYEQYF. The variable domain in full, completed from reference TRBV5-1 and TRBJ2-7, reads KAGVTQTPRYLIKTRGQQVTLSCSPISGHRSVSWYQQTPGQGLQFLFEYFSETQRNKGNFPGRFSGRQFSNSRSEMNVSTLELGDSALYLCASSPTGLPPSYEQYFGPGTRLTVT.

J is TRBJ2-3 and V is TRBV20-1; TCRdb's D call of TRBD1 is untestable without DNA. Germline lookup yields CDR1 DFQATT and CDR2 SNEGSKA (reference sequence). The CDR3 contains 18 residues. This CDR3 is CSARGDIGADSYTDTQYF.

J is TRBJ2-1 and V is TRBV20-1; TCRdb selects TRBD2, and the lack of DNA leaves this call unchecked. Looked up from germline, CDR1 is DFQATT and CDR2 is SNEGSKA (reference sequence). The length of the CDR3 is 16 residues. The CDR3 loop reads CSARGVAGGPRNEQFF.

The CDR3 sequence: CASSWGGTEYTGELFF. J is TRBJ2-2 and V is TRBV7-6; TCRdb lists TRBD1, though no DNA is available to test this call. CDR3 length equals 16 residues. The germline V gene encodes CDR1 SGHVS and CDR2 FNYEAQ.